This T cell receptor (beta chain) originates from a study of B cell selection in AIRE deficiency. General study findings and limits: Shorter CDR3s marked shared Treg sequences, biased toward few non-templated insertions. Of approximately 3,600 shared Treg TCRbeta sequences, 25% to 40% were healthy-donor-only and over 9% patient-only.

In the original processing: Pooled conventional T cells gave about 11x10^4 patient and around 1.5x10^5 donor TCRbeta sequences. The table came from immunoSEQ multiplex PCR; TCRdb's copy has only in-frame clones and leaves some out. V, J and clone size reflect that table, while D and trimming were determined from the DNA. Altogether some 25,000 clones are present, around 97% being singletons, with the ten largest covering roughly 0.2%. Conventional CD4 T cells were sorted as CD4+CD127+ cells. Worth noting for this clone: Its antigen is not known.

Trimming removed 6 bases from V and 1 base from J, with 4 bases in between. Germline CDR1 and CDR2: MNHEY and SVGAGI. The CDR3 has 12 residues. Sample: CD4+CD127+ conventional T cells sorted from PBMCs. The source is a human donor in good health. The V and J genes are TRBV6-5 and TRBJ1-3; no clear D. The CDR3 protein is CASSPSGNTIYF. CDR3 sequence (DNA): TGTGCCAGCAGCCCATCTGGAAACACCATATATTTT.